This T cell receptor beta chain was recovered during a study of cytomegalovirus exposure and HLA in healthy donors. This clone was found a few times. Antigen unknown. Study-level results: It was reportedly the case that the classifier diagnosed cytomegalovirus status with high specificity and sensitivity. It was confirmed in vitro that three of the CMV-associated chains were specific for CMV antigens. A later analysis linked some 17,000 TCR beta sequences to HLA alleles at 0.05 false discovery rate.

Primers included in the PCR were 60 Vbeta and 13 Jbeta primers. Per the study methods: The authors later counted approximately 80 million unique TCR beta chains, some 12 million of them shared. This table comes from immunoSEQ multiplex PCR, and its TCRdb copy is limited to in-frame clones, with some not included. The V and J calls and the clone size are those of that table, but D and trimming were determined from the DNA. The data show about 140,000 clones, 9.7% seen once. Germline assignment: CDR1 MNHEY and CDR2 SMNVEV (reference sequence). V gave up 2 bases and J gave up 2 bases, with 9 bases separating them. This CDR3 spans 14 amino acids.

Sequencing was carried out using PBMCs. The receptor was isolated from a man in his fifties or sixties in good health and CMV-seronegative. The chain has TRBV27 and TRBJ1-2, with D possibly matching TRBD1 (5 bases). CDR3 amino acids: CASSLGGVNYGYTF. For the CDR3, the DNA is TGTGCCAGCAGTTTAGGGGGGGTCAACTATGGCTACACCTTC.